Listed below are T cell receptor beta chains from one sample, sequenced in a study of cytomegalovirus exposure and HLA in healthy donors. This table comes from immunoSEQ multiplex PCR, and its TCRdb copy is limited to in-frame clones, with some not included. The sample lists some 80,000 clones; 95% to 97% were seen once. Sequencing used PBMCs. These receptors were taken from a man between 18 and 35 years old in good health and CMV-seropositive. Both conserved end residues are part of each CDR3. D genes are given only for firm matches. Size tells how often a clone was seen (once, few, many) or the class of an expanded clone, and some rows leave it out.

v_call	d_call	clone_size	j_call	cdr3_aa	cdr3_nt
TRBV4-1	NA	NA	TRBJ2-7	CASSQDSRQRTYEQYF	TGCGCCAGCAGCCAAGATTCGAGACAGCGAACCTACGAGCAGTACTTC
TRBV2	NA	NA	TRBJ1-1	CASARAEAFF	TGTGCCAGCGCCAGGGCTGAAGCTTTCTTT
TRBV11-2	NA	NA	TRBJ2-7	CASSFGSVRAYEQYF	TGTGCCAGCAGCTTCGGGTCAGTGCGGGCCTACGAGCAGTACTTC
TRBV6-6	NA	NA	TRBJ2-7	CASSYPQGYEQYF	TGTGCCAGCAGTTACCCCCAGGGGTACGAGCAGTACTTC
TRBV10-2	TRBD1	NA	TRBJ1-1	CASRRDRTEAFF	TGCGCCAGCAGGAGGGACAGAACTGAAGCTTTCTTT
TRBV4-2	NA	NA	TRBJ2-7	CASSPGRAYEQYF	TGTGCCAGCAGCCCGGGCAGGGCCTACGAGCAGTACTTC
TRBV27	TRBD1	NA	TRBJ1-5	CASSFQGAYNQPQHF	TGTGCCAGCAGTTTTCAGGGGGCCTACAATCAGCCCCAGCATTTT
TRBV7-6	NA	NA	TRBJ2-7	CASSSSDEQYF	TGTGCCAGCAGCTCTAGCGACGAGCAGTACTTC
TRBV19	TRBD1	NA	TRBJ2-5	CASSEGQGETQYF	TGTGCCAGTAGTGAGGGACAGGGGGAGACCCAGTACTTC
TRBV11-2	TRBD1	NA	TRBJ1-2	CASSYTGATDLGYTF	TGTGCCAGCAGCTACACAGGGGCCACGGATCTTGGCTACACCTTC
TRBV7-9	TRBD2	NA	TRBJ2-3	CASSLVGLAGSNTQYF	TGTGCCAGCAGCTTAGTAGGACTAGCGGGGTCGAATACGCAGTATTTT
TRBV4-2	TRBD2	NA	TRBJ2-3	CASSRISGSSTDTQYF	TGTGCCAGCAGCCGAATCAGCGGGAGTAGCACAGATACGCAGTATTTT
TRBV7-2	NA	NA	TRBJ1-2	CASSLDRTADGYTF	TGTGCCAGCAGCTTAGACCGGACAGCTGATGGCTACACCTTC
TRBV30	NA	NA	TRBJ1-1	CAWNSGPTEAFF	TGTGCCTGGAATTCAGGTCCTACTGAAGCTTTCTTT
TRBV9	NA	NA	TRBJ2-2	CASSEPSPELFF	TGTGCCAGCAGCGAGCCCTCCCCGGAGCTGTTTTTT
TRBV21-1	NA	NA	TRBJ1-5	CASIPGTGRSFQPQHF	TGTGCCAGCATCCCAGGCACAGGGCGGTCATTCCAGCCCCAGCATTTT
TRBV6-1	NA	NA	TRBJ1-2	CASSATPNYGYTF	TGTGCCAGCAGCGCGACTCCGAACTATGGCTACACCTTC
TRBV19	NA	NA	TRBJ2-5	CASSISPAQETQYF	TGTGCCAGTAGTATTTCTCCTGCGCAAGAGACCCAGTACTTC
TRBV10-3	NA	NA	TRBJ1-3	CAISASTGNTIYF	TGTGCCATCAGTGCTAGTACTGGAAACACCATATATTTT
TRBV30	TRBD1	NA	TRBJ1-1	CAWRGQGGNTEAFF	TGTGCCTGGAGAGGACAGGGGGGTAACACTGAAGCTTTCTTT
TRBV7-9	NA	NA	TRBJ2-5	CASSRWGGRETQYF	TGTGCCAGCAGCCGGTGGGGGGGCCGGGAGACCCAGTACTTC
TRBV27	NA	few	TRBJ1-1	CASSRLIEAFF	TGTGCCAGCAGTAGACTCATTGAAGCTTTCTTT
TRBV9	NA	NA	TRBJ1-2	CASSVEITNYGYTF	TGTGCCAGCAGCGTAGAAATTACTAACTATGGCTACACCTTC
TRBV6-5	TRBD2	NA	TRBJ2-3	CASSFSGRSTDTQYF	TGTGCCAGCAGTTTTAGCGGGCGGAGCACAGATACGCAGTATTTT
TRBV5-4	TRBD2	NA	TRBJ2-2	CASSLGLAGLGGELFF	TGTGCCAGCAGCTTGGGACTAGCGGGCCTCGGCGGGGAGCTGTTTTTT
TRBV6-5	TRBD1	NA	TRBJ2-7	CASSYLSGGIYEQYF	TGTGCCAGCAGTTACCTGTCAGGGGGAATCTACGAGCAGTACTTC
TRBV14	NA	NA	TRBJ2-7	CASSAGSLAEQYF	TGTGCCAGCAGCGCAGGCAGTCTGGCAGAGCAGTACTTC
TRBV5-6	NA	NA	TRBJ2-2	CASSLAGEWAPGELFF	TGTGCCAGCAGCTTGGCGGGGGAATGGGCGCCCGGGGAGCTGTTTTTT
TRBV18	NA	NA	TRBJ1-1	CASSPLGGVNTEAFF	TGTGCCAGCTCACCCCTTGGCGGGGTGAACACTGAAGCTTTCTTT
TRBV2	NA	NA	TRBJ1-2	CASSEGRVEGYTF	TGTGCCAGCAGTGAAGGGAGGGTAGAAGGCTACACCTTC
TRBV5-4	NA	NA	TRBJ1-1	CASSPGPGGDTEAFF	TGTGCCAGCAGCCCGGGACCGGGGGGAGATACTGAAGCTTTCTTT
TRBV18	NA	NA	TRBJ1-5	CASSPDRQLSNQPQHF	TGTGCCAGCTCACCGGACAGACAACTTAGCAATCAGCCCCAGCATTTT
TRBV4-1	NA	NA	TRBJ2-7	CASSQGEYEQYF	TGCGCCAGCAGCCAAGGAGAATACGAGCAGTACTTC
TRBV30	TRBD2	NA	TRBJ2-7	CAWSRGLAGVEQYF	TGTGCCTGGAGTAGGGGACTAGCGGGAGTCGAGCAGTACTTC
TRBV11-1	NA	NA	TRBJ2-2	CASSLGGLGTGELFF	TGTGCCAGCAGCTTAGGAGGGCTGGGCACCGGGGAGCTGTTTTTT
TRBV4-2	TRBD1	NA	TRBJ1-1	CASSQTGEAFF	TGTGCCAGCAGCCAGACAGGGGAGGCTTTCTTT
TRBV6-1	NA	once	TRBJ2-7	CASSEYGGSREQYF	TGTGCCAGCAGTGAGTATGGAGGGTCCCGCGAGCAGTACTTC
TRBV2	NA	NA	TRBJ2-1	CASSEHVVASSYNEQFF	TGTGCCAGCAGTGAACACGTCGTAGCCTCATCCTACAATGAGCAGTTCTTC
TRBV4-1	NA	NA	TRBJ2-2	CASSHEENTGELFF	TGCGCCAGCAGCCACGAGGAAAACACCGGGGAGCTGTTTTTT
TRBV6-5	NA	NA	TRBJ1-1	CASSLTGTEAFF	TGTGCCAGCAGCCTAACAGGGACAGAAGCTTTCTTT
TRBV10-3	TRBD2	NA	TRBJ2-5	CASHSHEGLAGGETQYF	TGTGCCAGCCACTCTCATGAGGGACTAGCGGGAGGGGAGACCCAGTACTTC
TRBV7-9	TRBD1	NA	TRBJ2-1	CASSLVVTGGNEQFF	TGTGCCAGCAGCTTAGTGGTGACAGGGGGCAATGAGCAGTTCTTC
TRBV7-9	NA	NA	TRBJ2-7	CASSLVVEFYEQYF	TGTGCCAGCAGCTTAGTCGTAGAATTCTACGAGCAGTACTTC
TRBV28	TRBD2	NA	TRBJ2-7	CASSFDPGLAGAEQYF	TGTGCCAGCAGTTTCGACCCGGGACTAGCGGGAGCCGAGCAGTACTTC
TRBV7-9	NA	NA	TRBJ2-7	CASSFTTGPSYEQYF	TGTGCCAGCAGCTTCACGACAGGACCCTCCTACGAGCAGTACTTC